These T cell receptor beta chains were read from a single sample in a study of Graves' ophthalmopathy and Graves' hyperthyroidism. TCRdb re-called the multiplex PCR reads through MiXCR, storing one row per CDR3 protein. This sample has a few hundred thousand distinct CDR3 sequences; 20% to 25% occur once, and the top ten carry 3%. Sequencing input: peripheral blood. The receptors come from a woman younger than 30 with stable Graves' hyperthyroidism. Each CDR3 is given with its conserved first and last residue. Each record gives: V gene, D gene, J gene, clone size, CDR3 protein, CDR3 DNA. A D gene is named only where the DNA matches it firmly. The size of a clone is reported for some rows only, either as once, few or many, or as a class for expanded clones.

TRBV4-2	TRBD2	TRBJ2-7	many	CASSQGPPLAASSSYEQYF	TGTGCCAGCAGCCAAGGCCCCCCGCTAGCGGCTAGCTCCTCCTACGAGCAGTACTTC
TRBV4-1	NA	TRBJ2-7	NA	CASSQVGMYEQYF	TGCGCCAGCAGCCAAGTGGGTATGTACGAGCAGTACTTC
TRBV6-5	NA	TRBJ1-2	many	CASSYSTGVGGYTF	TGTGCCAGCAGTTACTCGACTGGAGTTGGTGGCTACACCTTC
TRBV30	NA	TRBJ1-5	NA	CAWSDGVDQPQHF	TGTGCCTGGAGTGACGGGGTGGATCAGCCCCAGCATTTT
TRBV18	TRBD1	TRBJ1-2	NA	CASSPSGQGSYGYTF	TGTGCCAGCTCACCATCGGGACAGGGAAGCTATGGCTACACCTTC
TRBV11-1	TRBD2	TRBJ2-2	many	CASSVRTSGSRTGELFF	TGTGCCAGCAGCGTCCGGACTAGCGGGAGTAGAACCGGGGAGCTGTTTTTT
TRBV3-1	NA	TRBJ2-5	many	CASSPVGDFQETQYF	TGTGCCAGCAGCCCAGTAGGGGACTTTCAAGAGACCCAGTACTTC
TRBV11-2	TRBD2	TRBJ2-7	many	CASSLEAGVGSYEQYF	TGTGCCAGCAGCTTAGAAGCGGGAGTAGGTTCCTACGAGCAGTACTTC
TRBV19	NA	TRBJ1-2	many	CASKRESGSYGYTF	TGTGCCAGTAAAAGGGAGTCGGGGTCCTATGGCTACACCTTC
TRBV6-2/TRBV6-3	TRBD2	TRBJ2-5	NA	CASRPSGLAPRETQYF	TGTGCCAGCAGACCATCTGGACTAGCCCCCCGAGAGACCCAGTACTTC
TRBV11-2	NA	TRBJ2-3	NA	CASSLRSTDTQYF	TGTGCCAGCAGCTTAAGGAGCACAGATACGCAGTATTTT
TRBV24-1	TRBD1	TRBJ2-7	NA	CATSDWTGEQYF	TGTGCCACCAGTGATTGGACAGGCGAGCAGTACTTC
TRBV12-3/TRBV12-4	NA	TRBJ1-2	many	CASRGQGLNYGYTF	TGTGCCAGCAGGGGCCAGGGGCTGAACTATGGCTACACCTTC
TRBV15	NA	TRBJ2-7	many	CATSRDFSGLRTIGTYEQYF	TGTGCCACCAGCAGAGATTTTTCAGGGTTAAGAACTATCGGAACCTACGAGCAGTACTTC
TRBV9	NA	TRBJ2-7	many	CASSVRPHPDNGEQYF	TGTGCCAGCAGCGTAAGACCTCATCCGGATAACGGCGAGCAGTACTTC
TRBV19	TRBD1	TRBJ1-1	many	CASSKGQGAANTEAFF	TGTGCCAGTAGTAAGGGACAGGGTGCGGCGAACACTGAAGCTTTCTTT
TRBV6-5	TRBD1	TRBJ1-2	many	CASSFRQGGIYTF	TGTGCCAGCAGTTTCCGACAGGGAGGGATCTACACCTTC
TRBV6-5	NA	TRBJ1-1	many	CASSYLGTSGTEAFF	TGTGCCAGCAGTTACTTAGGTACCTCGGGCACTGAAGCTTTCTTT
TRBV7-8	NA	TRBJ1-3	many	CASSLASRGPMNTIYF	TGTGCCAGCAGCTTAGCGAGCCGGGGGCCTATGAACACCATATATTTT
TRBV7-9	NA	TRBJ1-2	NA	CASSSAPDWAYGYTF	TGTGCCAGCAGCTCTGCTCCGGACTGGGCTTATGGCTACACCTTC
TRBV2	TRBD2	TRBJ2-5	NA	CSSSEVSGRAQTKYF	TGTTCCAGCAGTGAGGTTAGCGGGAGGGCCCAGACCAAGTACTTC
TRBV20-1	NA	TRBJ1-1	many	CSARPSRELAEAFF	TGCAGTGCTAGACCCTCCAGGGAGCTAGCTGAAGCTTTCTTT
TRBV12-3/TRBV12-4	TRBD1	TRBJ2-7	many	CASSFQGGPREQYF	TGTGCCAGCAGTTTCCAAGGGGGCCCACGCGAGCAGTACTTC
TRBV4-1	TRBD1	TRBJ1-5	many	CASSDQPGQGNQPQHF	TGCGCCAGCAGCGACCAACCGGGACAGGGGAATCAGCCCCAGCATTTT
TRBV12-3/TRBV12-4	NA	TRBJ1-2	many	CASSWGAGVLLNYGYTF	TGTGCCAGCAGTTGGGGCGCGGGGGTCCTTTTAAACTATGGCTACACCTTC
TRBV30	NA	TRBJ1-5	few	CAWSVGQGSQPQHF	TGTGCCTGGAGTGTTGGGCAGGGAAGTCAGCCCCAGCATTTT
TRBV12-3/TRBV12-4	TRBD1	TRBJ1-6	many	CASSFGQGYNSPLHF	TGTGCCAGCAGTTTCGGACAGGGGTATAATTCACCCCTCCACTTT
TRBV28	NA	TRBJ1-2	many	CATLNPSKGYTF	TGTGCCACCTTGAACCCCAGTAAGGGCTACACCTTC
TRBV13	NA	TRBJ1-1	many	CASSLLFRVGTEAFF	TGTGCCAGCAGCTTATTATTCAGGGTTGGTACTGAAGCTTTCTTT
TRBV19	NA	TRBJ1-2	many	CASTPGSYYGYTF	TGTGCCAGTACCCCAGGAAGTTACTATGGCTACACCTTC
TRBV4-1	NA	TRBJ1-5	many	CASSDTGRNQPQHF	TGCGCCAGCAGCGATACAGGGCGCAATCAGCCCCAGCATTTT
TRBV10-3	NA	TRBJ2-7	NA	CAINGQSHEQYF	TGTGCCATAAACGGACAGTCCCACGAGCAGTACTTC
TRBV13	TRBD1	TRBJ2-7	medium-sized	CASSSYRDRFYEQYF	TGTGCCAGCAGCTCTTACCGGGACAGGTTTTACGAGCAGTACTTC
TRBV7-2	TRBD1	TRBJ1-5	many	CASSLDRVQPQHF	TGTGCCAGCAGCCTGGACAGGGTTCAGCCCCAGCATTTT
TRBV30	NA	TRBJ1-2	many	CACSTGTNYGYTF	TGTGCCTGTTCTACAGGGACTAACTATGGCTACACCTTC
TRBV12-3/TRBV12-4	NA	TRBJ2-1	few	CASSSGRGLRSSNNEKFF	TGTGCCAGCAGTTCAGGAAGGGGGTTACGGTCCTCCAACAATGAGAAGTTCTTC
TRBV7-2	TRBD1	TRBJ2-7	many	CASSLRPGTDIYEQYF	TGTGCCAGCAGCTTAAGACCCGGGACAGACATCTACGAGCAGTACTTC
TRBV10-3	NA	TRBJ1-1	many	CAISENEGGRAEAFF	TGTGCCATCAGTGAGAACGAAGGGGGAAGGGCTGAAGCTTTCTTT
TRBV12-3/TRBV12-4	NA	TRBJ2-7	many	CASSSVPYEQYF	TGTGCCAGCAGTTCAGTGCCCTACGAGCAGTACTTC
TRBV10-3	NA	TRBJ2-5	many	CAISERSQETQYF	TGTGCCATCAGTGAGAGAAGCCAAGAGACCCAGTACTTC
TRBV20-1	NA	TRBJ1-5	NA	CSARGGRGSNQPQHF	TGCAGTGCTAGGGGCGGCAGGGGTTCCAATCAGCCCCAGCATTTT
TRBV4-3	NA	TRBJ1-1	many	CASSQERHNTEAFF	TGCGCCAGCAGCCAAGAGAGGCACAACACTGAAGCTTTCTTT
TRBV2	NA	TRBJ1-2	many	CASTNYYGYTF	TGTGCCAGCACGAATTACTATGGCTACACCTTC
TRBV6-2/TRBV6-3	TRBD1	TRBJ1-2	many	CASSYAGTGYGYTF	TGTGCCAGCAGTTACGCCGGGACAGGCTATGGCTACACCTTC
TRBV30	NA	TRBJ1-2	NA	CAWSVLGSLYGYTF	TGTGCCTGGAGTGTACTGGGATCGCTCTATGGCTACACCTTC
TRBV20-1	TRBD1	TRBJ2-5	many	CSARGTGGWETQYF	TGCAGTGCTAGGGGAACAGGGGGATGGGAGACCCAGTACTTC
TRBV7-2	NA	TRBJ2-4	many	CASSPGLGARVIQYF	TGTGCCAGCAGCCCGGGACTGGGAGCACGGGTCATTCAGTACTTC
TRBV6-2/TRBV6-3	TRBD2	TRBJ2-1	few	CASSSGLAGGNEQFF	TGTGCCAGCAGTTCAGGACTAGCCGGGGGCAATGAGCAGTTCTTC
TRBV3-1	NA	TRBJ1-6	NA	CASSPRDGSSYNSPLHF	TGTGCCAGCAGCCCGAGGGACGGAAGCTCCTATAATTCACCCCTCCACTTT
TRBV6-5	NA	TRBJ2-7	NA	CASSSRTVDYEQYF	TGTGCCAGCAGTTCCCGGACCGTTGACTACGAGCAGTACTTC
TRBV18	NA	TRBJ1-3	many	CASSPAPTNTIYF	TGTGCCAGCTCACCGGCCCCTACTAACACCATATATTTT
TRBV9	TRBD2	TRBJ2-3	many	CASSAQAGGLDTQYF	TGTGCCAGCAGCGCCCAAGCGGGAGGTTTAGATACGCAGTATTTT
TRBV9	NA	TRBJ1-1	NA	CASSVDGGRENTEAFF	TGTGCCAGCAGCGTAGATGGGGGGAGAGAGAACACTGAAGCTTTCTTT
TRBV19	TRBD1	TRBJ1-5	NA	CASSMGDSRYQPQHF	TGTGCCAGTAGTATGGGGGACAGTCGTTATCAGCCCCAGCATTTT